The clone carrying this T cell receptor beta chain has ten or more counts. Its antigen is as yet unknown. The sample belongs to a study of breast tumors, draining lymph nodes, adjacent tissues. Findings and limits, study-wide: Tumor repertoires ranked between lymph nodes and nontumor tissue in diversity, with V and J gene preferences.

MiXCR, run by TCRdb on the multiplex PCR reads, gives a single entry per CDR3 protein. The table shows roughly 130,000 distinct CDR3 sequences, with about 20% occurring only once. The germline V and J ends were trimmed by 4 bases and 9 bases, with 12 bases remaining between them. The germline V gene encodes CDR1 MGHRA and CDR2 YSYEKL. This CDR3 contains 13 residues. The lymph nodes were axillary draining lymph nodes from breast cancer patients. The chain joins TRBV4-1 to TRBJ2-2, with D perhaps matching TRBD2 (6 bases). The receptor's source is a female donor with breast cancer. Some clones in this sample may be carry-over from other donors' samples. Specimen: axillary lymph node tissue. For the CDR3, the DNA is TGCGCCAGCAGCCCTAAGGAGGGCTGGGAGCTGTTTTTT. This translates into CASSPKEGWELFF.